These 4 T cell receptor beta chains came from one sample sequenced in a study of blood T cells in healthy people across ages. PCR was performed a second time for roughly 7 to 12 cycles using a sample-barcoded 5' primer and a J-beta primer mix. TCRdb redid the calling of the 5' RACE reads with MiXCR, one entry per CDR3 protein. The sample carries about 780,000 distinct CDR3 sequences, roughly 25% recorded once. These data were also reused for a study on T cells of mothers and their children.

The sequenced sample was blood. These receptors all come from a boy aged 5-17 years in good health.

A few counts support this clonotype. This chain uses TRBV30 with TRBJ2-7; D is unresolved. CDR1 and CDR2 from the germline V gene are GTSNPN and SVGIG (reference sequence). Trimming took off 4 bases at V and 5 bases at J, with 9 bases between the two ends. The CDR3 is 11 residues long. The CDR3 DNA is TGTGCCTGGAATGGCAACAACGAGCAGTACTTC. Protein sequence: CAWNGNNEQYF.

The V and J genes are TRBV14 and TRBJ1-1; D is ambiguous. The CDR3 length is 15 residues. Germline V gene lookup returns CDR1 SGHDN and CDR2 FVKESK. Trimming removed 0 bases at V and 9 bases at J, with 17 bases between. CDR3 in DNA: TGTGCCAGCAGCCAAGACCGAGGCAAACAGCCTAAAGCTTTCTTT. Protein product: CASSQDRGKQPKAFF.

In this sample, this clonotype turned up a few times. The chain joins TRBV28 to TRBJ2-2; 7 nucleotides agree with TRBD1. The ends lost 7 bases at V and 4 bases at J; junction bases unmatched: 6. CDR1 is MDHEN, CDR2 SYDVKM, per germline. CDR3 size: 14 residues. The CDR3 DNA reads as TGTGCCAGCACCCAGGGGGTAACCACCGGGGAGCTGTTTTTT. It yields the protein CASTQGVTTGELFF.

This clonotype was seen a few times. The genes are TRBV19 and TRBJ2-5; either TRBD1 or TRBD2 may supply D (5 bases each). This CDR3 spans 13 amino acids. Between the trimmed V and J ends, which lost 4 bases and 10 bases, there was a span of 16 bases. Germline values: CDR1 LNHDA, CDR2 SQIVND (reference sequence). The CDR3 loop is CASSTAGTRVQYF. The CDR3 DNA reads TGTGCCAGTAGTACAGCCGGGACCCGGGTCCAGTACTTC.